The 14 T cell receptor beta chains given below trace back to one sample, sequenced in a study of T cells in Graves' hyperthyroidism and ophthalmopathy. From RNA transcripts, TCR beta CDR3 regions were amplified. First-round RT-PCR with HTBI primers amplified the TCR CDR3 region. TCRdb fed the multiplex PCR reads into MiXCR, producing one record per CDR3 protein. The repertoire includes around 690,000 distinct CDR3 sequences, less than 25% of them detected once, and roughly a third sits in the top ten. Sequenced input: blood. The receptors stem from a man aged 25-45 years with Graves' ophthalmopathy.

This clonotype was recorded many times. The V call is TRBV20-1, the J call TRBJ2-3, with 7 nucleotides matching TRBD2. Germline V CDR1 and CDR2: DFQATT, SNEGSKA (reference sequence). V was pared by 6 bases and J by 0 bases, with 9 bases of the junction left unmatched. The CDR3 loop spans 15 amino acids. The CDR3 reads CSATSPSGSTDTQYF. In nucleotides, the CDR3 is TGCAGTGCAACGTCACCTAGCGGAAGCACAGATACGCAGTATTTT.

The sample holds a few counts of this clonotype. The chain links TRBV20-1 to TRBJ2-7; D unclear. The CDR3 contains 12 residues. Germline values: CDR1 DFQATT, CDR2 SNEGSKA (reference sequence). Trimming shortened V by 2 bases and J by 2 bases, and 7 bases separated the two germline ends. The DNA for the CDR3 is TGCAGTGCTAGACCTCGCCCCTACGAGCAGTACTTC. Protein: CSARPRPYEQYF.

This sequence joins TRBV9 and TRBJ2-7; D remains unclear. The V end was cut by 0 bases, the J end by 5 bases, with 12 bases between. Germline V gives CDR1 SGDLS, CDR2 YYNGEE. The CDR3 sequence is 14 residues long. The CDR3 sequence is CASSVAAGWDEQYF. The CDR3 DNA reads TGTGCCAGCAGCGTAGCCGCAGGCTGGGACGAGCAGTACTTC.

This chain connects TRBV18 to TRBJ2-5; 7 bases align to TRBD1. Germline CDR1 KGHSH, CDR2 LQKENI. The CDR3 is 14 residues long. V trimming: 0 bases; J trimming: 4 bases; junction bases outside the gene matches: 2. Written as DNA, the CDR3 is TGTGCCAGCTCACCACCGGGACAGCCAGAGACCCAGTACTTC. Translating it yields CASSPPGQPETQYF.

The V gene is TRBV7-2, the J gene TRBJ2-3; D call uncertain. The CDR3 covers 15 residues. The germline gives CDR1 SGHTA, CDR2 FQGNSA. Trimming took off 2 bases at V and 1 base at J, with 10 bases between the two ends. CDR3 bases: TGTGCCAGCAGCTTACAAAGCCTCGGCACAGATACGCAGTATTTT. It specifies CASSLQSLGTDTQYF.

The chain joins TRBV28 to TRBJ2-7, with D possibly being TRBD1 or TRBD2 (5 bases each). The CDR3 is made up of 14 amino acids. Per the germline V gene, CDR1 is MDHEN and CDR2 is SYDVKM. Trimming removed 7 bases at V and 6 bases at J, with 19 bases between. Here the CDR3 DNA reads TGTGCCAGCACCCTGTTAAAATTTGGGGGCGAGCAGTACTTC. Its protein is CASTLLKFGGEQYF.

This clonotype was found many times. The chain combines TRBV9 with TRBJ2-2; D not resolved. Trimming removed 2 bases from V and 4 bases from J, with 3 bases in between. The CDR3 runs to 12 residues. Germline-derived CDR1 and CDR2 are SGDLS and YYNGEE. CDR3 coding DNA: TGTGCCAGCAGCGTCAGCACCGGGGAGCTGTTTTTT. Its translation is CASSVSTGELFF.

The chain combines TRBV20-1 with TRBJ1-1; D unresolved. The germline CDR1 and CDR2 sequences are DFQATT and SNEGSKA (reference sequence). CDR3 size: 13 residues. The CDR3 DNA reads as TGCAGCGTTGAAGGGAGGTCGAACACTGAAGCTTTCTTT. This translates into CSVEGRSNTEAFF.

This clonotype was counted many times. The chain has TRBV11-2 and TRBJ2-5; 8 nucleotides agree with TRBD1. CDR1 SGHAT and CDR2 FQNNGV come from the germline V gene. V lost 5 bases, J lost 4 bases, and 9 bases stayed unmatched. CDR3 length equals 15 residues. The CDR3 spells CASSLGTGGGETQYF. CDR3 DNA sequence: TGTGCCAGCAGCCTAGGAACAGGGGGAGGAGAGACCCAGTACTTC.

The sample holds many counts of this clonotype. The V and J genes are TRBV12-3 or TRBV12-4 and TRBJ2-5; D is perhaps TRBD1 or TRBD2 (5 bases each). The length of the CDR3 is 13 residues. The V and J ends lost 6 bases and 4 bases respectively, with 12 bases between them. CDR3 sequence: CASRGKGRETQYF. CDR3 DNA: TGTGCCAGCAGGGGGAAGGGACGAGAGACCCAGTACTTC.

The rearrangement joins TRBV19 to TRBJ1-2, with 8 positions matching TRBD1. Germline trimming cut 6 bases from V and 3 bases from J; bases unmatched to any gene: 12. Germline CDR1 reads LNHDA; CDR2 reads SQIVND (reference sequence). The CDR3 is 16 amino acids. In DNA, the CDR3 is TGTGCCAGTAGGCGAACTGGGGCAGGGGGCTACTATGGCTACACCTTC. Encoded protein: CASRRTGAGGYYGYTF.

This clonotype turned up a few times. The chain uses TRBV29-1 and TRBJ2-7, with TRBD1 as a possible D gene (6 bases). Germline V gene data show CDR1 as SQVTM and CDR2 as ANQGSEA. The length of the CDR3 is 12 residues. Trimming pared 1 base from V and 4 bases from J, leaving 8 bases between. CDR3 sequence: CSVEVRGYEQYF. The DNA for the CDR3 is TGCAGCGTTGAAGTCAGGGGTTACGAGCAGTACTTC.

This clonotype turned up a few times. The V call is TRBV20-1, the J call TRBJ1-5; 7 bases fit TRBD1. Germline V gene lookup returns CDR1 DFQATT and CDR2 SNEGSKA (reference sequence). J gave up 2 bases and V 1 base, and 5 bases lay outside the gene matches. The length of the CDR3 is 15 residues. For the CDR3, the DNA is TGCAGTGCTAGAGTCCGACAGGGCGGCAATCAGCCCCAGCATTTT. Amino acid sequence: CSARVRQGGNQPQHF.

This clonotype was seen ten or more times. The chain carries TRBV20-1 and TRBJ2-1; 9 bases align to TRBD2. The CDR3 has 18 residues. The V gene's germline CDR1 is DFQATT and CDR2 SNEGSKA (reference sequence). Germline trimming cut 0 bases from V and 8 bases from J; bases unmatched to any gene: 17. CDR3 amino acids: CSARDSSGRTRRVDEQFF. The CDR3 DNA reads as TGCAGTGCTAGAGATTCCAGCGGGAGGACCCGACGGGTCGATGAGCAGTTCTTC.